Listed below are T cell receptor beta chains from one sample, sequenced in a study of beta chain features in type 1 diabetes. Libraries were prepared by immunoSEQ multiplex PCR; TCRdb keeps only in-frame clonotypes and omits some of them. The sample consists of around 280,000 clones, about 15% of them appearing once. Sequenced sample: naive CD4+ T cells from blood. These receptors were taken from a man younger than 30 with type 1 diabetes. CDR3s include the opening cysteine and the closing phenylalanine or tryptophan. D genes are given only for firm matches. For some rows the clone size is stated as once, few or many, or as a class when expanded; others skip it.

. | TRBJ1-2 | TRBV15 | TRBD1 | TGTGCCACCAGCGGATCCGGGACAGGGGTTTTCGGCTATGGCTACACCTTC | CATSGSGTGVFGYGYTF
. | TRBJ2-5 | TRBV10-3 | . | TGTGCCATCAGTGGCCAGGGCCATGAGACCCAGTACTTC | CAISGQGHETQYF
. | TRBJ1-2 | TRBV4-1 | . | TGCGCCAGCAGCCAACGAGTCCGAGACAGGAACTATGGCTACACCTTC | CASSQRVRDRNYGYTF
few | TRBJ2-7 | TRBV7-2 | . | TGTGCCAGCAGCTTAGGGGGGACACCACCCTACGAGCAGTACTTC | CASSLGGTPPYEQYF
few | TRBJ2-4 | TRBV4-2 | . | TGTGCCAGCAGCTTGGAGCAGGGGGCCAAAAACATTCAGTACTTC | CASSLEQGAKNIQYF
. | TRBJ2-3 | TRBV30 | TRBD2 | TGTGCCTGGACTAGCGGGGGGGCCCTCACAGATACGCAGTATTTT | CAWTSGGALTDTQYF
. | TRBJ1-2 | TRBV9 | TRBD1 | TGTGCCAGCAGCGCCCACGGACAGGTGGACGGCTACACCTTC | CASSAHGQVDGYTF
. | TRBJ2-2 | TRBV25-1 | . | TGTGCCAGCAGTTTGGGGGGAACAGGGAACACCGGGGAGCTGTTTTTT | CASSLGGTGNTGELFF
few | TRBJ1-5 | TRBV5-1 | . | TGCGCCAGCAGCTTGGGCCCTACCGGGGGCAATCAGCCCCAGCATTTT | CASSLGPTGGNQPQHF
. | TRBJ2-1 | TRBV29-1 | TRBD2 | TGCAGCTTATCGAACTGGACTAGCGGCTACAATGAGCAGTTCTTC | CSLSNWTSGYNEQFF
. | TRBJ2-7 | TRBV6-6 | TRBD2 | TGTGCCAGCAGTACTAGCGGGTACGAGCAGTACTTC | CASSTSGYEQYF
many | TRBJ2-1 | TRBV29-1 | . | TGCAGCGTGGCCAGGGGCGCCTCGTACAATGAGCAGTTCTTC | CSVARGASYNEQFF
. | TRBJ1-2 | TRBV18 | . | TGTGCCAGCTCACCACCTGGGGGGGCCGATGGCTACACCTTC | CASSPPGGADGYTF
. | TRBJ2-1 | TRBV29-1 | TRBD2 | TGCAGCGTCGGGAGCGGGGGGGTGTCCTACAATGAGCAGTTCTTC | CSVGSGGVSYNEQFF
. | TRBJ1-2 | TRBV9 | . | TGTGCCAGCACCGGAGGAACCGAGGGCTACACCTTC | CASTGGTEGYTF
. | TRBJ2-3 | TRBV7-9 | TRBD2 | TGTGCCAGCAGCTACTCCGGGACTAGCGGGACCGCGGATACGCAGTATTTT | CASSYSGTSGTADTQYF
. | TRBJ2-5 | TRBV2 | TRBD2 | TGTGCCAGCAGTCGAGAAACGGGACTAGCGGGCCTACCAGAGTACTTC | CASSRETGLAGLPEYF